These 14 T cell receptor beta chains were all obtained from the same sample, sequenced in a study of blood T cell repertoires in COVID-19 (dated by TCRdb to the early 2020s). Preparation of the library involved the immunoSEQ multiplex PCR assay. TCRdb provides this immuneACCESS table in a form limited to in-frame rearrangements. Some clones are lacking; in checked studies, under half of them reflect an unresolved V gene, and why the rest are absent is not known. This sample lists 250,000 to 400,000 clones; around 90% were detected once. The ten largest clonotypes hold about 5% of the sample. The specimen was PBMCs or T cells enriched from blood (not recorded which). The receptors stem from a man aged 55-75 years who had recovered from COVID-19.

This clone came up a few times. The chain employs TRBV7-6 and TRBJ2-1, with 11 positions matching TRBD2. The junction had 13 bases not matched to a gene; V was cut back by 0 bases and J by 3 bases. The CDR3 has 20 amino acids. CDR1 is SGHVS, CDR2 FNYEAQ, per germline. This CDR3 is CASSLAPGLAGTAFYNEQFF. Here the CDR3 DNA reads TGTGCCAGCAGCTTAGCCCCTGGACTAGCGGGTACAGCCTTCTACAATGAGCAGTTCTTC.

This chain links TRBV6-5 with TRBJ2-5; TRBD2 might be the D (5 bases). Germline V gives CDR1 MNHEY, CDR2 SVGAGI. V lost 6 bases, J lost 1 base, and 9 bases lay in between. The CDR3 runs to 13 residues. Written as DNA, the CDR3 is TGTGCCAGCAGAGGACTGGGCCAAGAGACCCAGTACTTC. The encoded protein is CASRGLGQETQYF.

In this sample, this clone turned up a few times. V and J are TRBV28 and TRBJ1-5; D perhaps matches TRBD1 (5 bases). Germline values: CDR1 MDHEN, CDR2 SYDVKM. The CDR3 sequence is 15 residues long. V lost 4 bases, J lost 5 bases, and 15 bases lay in between. CDR3 in amino acids: CASSSEKGQHQPQHF. DNA of the CDR3: TGTGCCAGCAGTTCCGAGAAAGGACAACATCAGCCCCAGCATTTT.

The chain couples TRBV3-1 (or the pseudogene TRBV3-2) to TRBJ2-7, with D maybe TRBD1 (6 bases). Germline CDR1 and CDR2: LGHDT and YNNKEL (reference sequence). CDR3 length equals 12 residues. V was cut by 2 bases and J by 7 bases, with 9 bases left in between. The CDR3 DNA follows: TGTGCCAGCAGCCAAATTGACAGGGAGCAGTACTTC. Residues: CASSQIDREQYF.

This clone was seen only once. This chain links TRBV6-5 with TRBJ2-5, with a possible D match to TRBD1 (5 bases). The germline V gene has CDR1 MNHEY and CDR2 SVGAGI. This CDR3 region has 15 residues. Trimming pared 4 bases from V and 5 bases from J, leaving 17 bases between. CDR3 sequence (DNA): TGTGCCAGCAGTTTCATCTCTAGGGGAAGGGAGACCCAGTACTTC. Amino acid sequence: CASSFISRGRETQYF.

This clone appeared a few times. This CDR3 reads CASSFIRGPSYGYTF. The CDR3, as DNA: TGTGCCAGCAGTTTCATCAGGGGCCCCTCCTATGGCTACACCTTC. The chain recombines TRBV27 with TRBJ1-2, with a weak D call TRBD1 (6 bases). The V gene's germline CDR1 is MNHEY and CDR2 SMNVEV (reference sequence). This CDR3 is 15 amino acids long. Trimming stripped 3 bases from V and 4 bases from J, with 15 bases between.

This clone appeared once. The chain uses TRBV11-2 and TRBJ2-3, with a weak D call TRBD2 (6 bases). The germline V gene has CDR1 SGHAT and CDR2 FQNNGV. CDR3 length: 12 amino acids. Trimming left V 5 bases short and J 13 bases short, with 16 bases between. CDR3: CASSLVEGFEYF. CDR3 sequence (DNA): TGTGCCAGCAGCCTCGTGGAGGGGTTTGAGTATTTT.

This clone is a singleton in its sample. V gene TRBV20-1 combines with J gene TRBJ2-1; maybe TRBD1 (5 bases). V was trimmed by 3 bases and J by 10 bases, leaving 10 bases between them. This CDR3 has 11 amino acids. The germline V gene has CDR1 DFQATT and CDR2 SNEGSKA (reference sequence). CDR3 DNA: TGCAGTGCTAGTCAGGGTGAAGAGCAGTTCTTC. Residues: CSASQGEEQFF.

This rearrangement joins TRBV6-2 or TRBV6-3 to TRBJ1-1, with 10 bases aligning to TRBD1. The CDR3 is 16 amino acids. Trimming cost V 4 bases and J 0 bases; bases outside gene matches: 5. CDR1 and CDR2 (germline): MNHEY, SVGEGT. CDR3 loop: CASSSGQGGMNTEAFF. CDR3 DNA sequence: TGTGCCAGCAGTTCTGGACAGGGGGGGATGAACACTGAAGCTTTCTTT.

The rearrangement joins TRBV7-3 to TRBJ2-1; 14 positions agree with TRBD2. The CDR3 runs to 18 residues. The germline gives CDR1 SGHTA, CDR2 FQGTGA. V shed 4 bases, J shed 7 bases, and the junction held 12 bases outside the gene matches. CDR3 sequence: CASSSASRLAGGRNEQFF. The CDR3 DNA reads as TGTGCCAGCAGCTCGGCGAGCAGACTAGCGGGAGGGCGGAATGAGCAGTTCTTC.

This chain connects TRBV5-1 to TRBJ2-7, with D possibly TRBD2 on 6 matching bases. The CDR3 is 14 residues long. CDR1 is SGHRS and CDR2 is YFSETQ in the germline V gene. Trimming left V 1 base short and J 2 bases short, with 10 bases between. This CDR3 is CASSLRDLAYEQYF. CDR3 bases: TGCGCCAGCAGCTTGAGGGACTTGGCCTACGAGCAGTACTTC.

V gene TRBV5-1 combines with J gene TRBJ2-3; 12 bases are shared with TRBD2. This CDR3 has 18 amino acids. J lost 6 bases, V lost 4 bases, and 15 bases had no gene match. Germline CDR1 SGHRS, CDR2 YFSETQ. The CDR3 is CASSPWGTSGSSRDTQYF. For the CDR3, the DNA is TGCGCCAGCAGCCCGTGGGGGACTAGCGGGTCCAGCAGGGATACGCAGTATTTT. Combining the CDR3 with reference TRBV5-1 and TRBJ2-3 gives the whole variable domain KAGVTQTPRYLIKTRGQQVTLSCSPISGHRSVSWYQQTPGQGLQFLFEYFSETQRNKGNFPGRFSGRQFSNSRSEMNVSTLELGDSALYLCASSPWGTSGSSRDTQYFGPGTRLTVL.

This CDR3 reads CASSPQSRDRGSDTQYF. DNA of the CDR3: TGTGCCAGCTCACCTCAGAGTCGGGACAGGGGATCAGATACGCAGTATTTT. V and J are TRBV18 and TRBJ2-3; TRBD1 agrees at 10 bases. V lost 3 bases to trimming and J lost 4 bases; unmatched junction nucleotides: 10. This CDR3 has 17 amino acids. Germline CDR1 reads KGHSH; CDR2 reads LQKENI.

The rearrangement uses TRBV28 and TRBJ1-1, with D possibly TRBD1 on 6 matching bases. Germline CDR1 is MDHEN and CDR2 is SYDVKM. V gave up 1 base and J gave up 3 bases, with 9 bases separating them. This CDR3 comprises 14 residues. In DNA, the CDR3 is TGTGCCAGCAGTTTATCAGGGGAGCACACTGAAGCTTTCTTT. It codes for CASSLSGEHTEAFF.